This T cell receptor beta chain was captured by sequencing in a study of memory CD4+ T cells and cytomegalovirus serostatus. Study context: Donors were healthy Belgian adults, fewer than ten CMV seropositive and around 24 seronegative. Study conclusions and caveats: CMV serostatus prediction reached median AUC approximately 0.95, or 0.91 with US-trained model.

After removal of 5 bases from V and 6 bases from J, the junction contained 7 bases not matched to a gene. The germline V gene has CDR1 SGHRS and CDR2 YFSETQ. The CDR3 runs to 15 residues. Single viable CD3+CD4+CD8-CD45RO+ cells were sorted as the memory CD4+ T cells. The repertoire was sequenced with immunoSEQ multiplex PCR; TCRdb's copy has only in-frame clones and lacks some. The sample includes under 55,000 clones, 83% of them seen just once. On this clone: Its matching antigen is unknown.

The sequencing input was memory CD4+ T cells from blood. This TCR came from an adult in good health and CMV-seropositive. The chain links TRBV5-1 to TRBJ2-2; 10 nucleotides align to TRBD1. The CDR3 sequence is CASSSGTGVSGELFF. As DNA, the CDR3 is TGCGCCAGCAGTTCCGGGACAGGGGTGTCCGGGGAGCTGTTTTTT.